A selection of T cell receptor beta chains follows, all from one sample in a study of human T cells and chemical hapten exposure. TCRdb ran MiXCR on the RACE reads and lists one entry per CDR3 protein. Counted here are just over 90,000 distinct CDR3 sequences, about 10% occurring once; the ten biggest clones make up around 3%. Sequencing used whole blood. The receptors shown here come from a female donor in good health. Some clones in this sample may be carry-over from other donors' samples. Each CDR3 is given with its conserved first and last residue. The D gene is left open where the match is weak. Not all rows give a size; the values are once, few, many and, for expanded clones, a class.

few	TRBV29-1	TRBJ2-3	.	TGCAGCGTATCGCGGGGCACAGATACGCAGTATTTT	CSVSRGTDTQYF
many	TRBV19	TRBJ1-4	.	TGTGCCAGTAGTCATGGTGAAAAACTGTTTTTT	CASSHGEKLFF
.	TRBV28	TRBJ1-4	.	TGTGCCAGCACCGCCCCAAATGAAAAACTGTTTTTT	CASTAPNEKLFF
many	TRBV9	TRBJ2-1	.	TGTGCCAGCAGCGTTGGGGCGGGGAATGAGCAGTTCTTC	CASSVGAGNEQFF
.	TRBV28	TRBJ2-1	TRBD2	TGTGCCAGCAGTTTAGGGGGGGACAATGAGCAGTTCTTC	CASSLGGDNEQFF
.	TRBV2	TRBJ2-1	.	TGTGCCAGCAGACTCTCGTACAATGAGCAGTTCTTC	CASRLSYNEQFF
few	TRBV12-3/TRBV12-4	TRBJ2-1	.	TGTGCCAGCAGTTTCGGGACCACAGTCCGAGAGCAGTTCTTC	CASSFGTTVREQFF
many	TRBV20-1	TRBJ1-2	.	TGCAGTGCTAGAGAGTCGGGCAGGTCAGAGGGTACCTTC	CSARESGRSEGTF
.	TRBV24-1	TRBJ2-1	.	TGTGCCACCAGAAGGGGGTACTACAATGAGCAGTTCTTC	CATRRGYYNEQFF
.	TRBV29-1	TRBJ2-5	.	TGCAGCGTTGGCCAGTACCAAGAGACCCAGTACTTC	CSVGQYQETQYF
.	TRBV6-1	TRBJ2-1	TRBD1	TGTGCCAGCAGTGAAATAGGACAGGGGGTCCATGAGCAGTTCTTC	CASSEIGQGVHEQFF
.	TRBV3-1	TRBJ1-2	.	TGTGCCAGCAGCCAAGAATTTTCGGGCTACACCTTC	CASSQEFSGYTF
many	TRBV28	TRBJ2-7	.	TGTGCCACCACCAATATAGGACACTTATACGAGCAGTACTTC	CATTNIGHLYEQYF
.	TRBV29-1	TRBJ2-1	.	TGCAGCGCGGGGCGTCTAAGAGATAATGAGCAGTTCTTC	CSAGRLRDNEQFF
many	TRBV20-1	TRBJ2-7	TRBD2	TGCAGTGCGCCCAAGTTCCGGGAGGGGACGGGGGAGCAGTACTTC	CSAPKFREGTGEQYF
few	TRBV3-1	TRBJ1-1	.	TGTGCCAGCAGCCAACCGGGGGACACTGAAGCTTTCTTT	CASSQPGDTEAFF
.	TRBV28	TRBJ2-1	TRBD1	TGTGCCAGCAGTTTAATAGTGACAGGGGCCTACAATGAGCAGTTCTTC	CASSLIVTGAYNEQFF
.	TRBV6-2/TRBV6-3	TRBJ2-5	.	TGTGCCAGCAGTTATTTGTCCAACCAAGAGACCCAGTACTTC	CASSYLSNQETQYF
.	TRBV10-3	TRBJ2-1	TRBD2	TGTGCCATCAGTGAAGACGGGACTAGCGGACTTAGCTCCTACAATGAGCAGTTCTTC	CAISEDGTSGLSSYNEQFF
.	TRBV6-2/TRBV6-3	TRBJ2-1	TRBD2	TGTGCCAGCAGTTACTCAAGCGGGAGGGCCTACAATGAGCAGTTCTTC	CASSYSSGRAYNEQFF
many	TRBV3-1	TRBJ2-1	.	TGTGCCAGCAGCCCCCGCAGGGATGAGCAGTTCTTC	CASSPRRDEQFF
few	TRBV7-2	TRBJ2-3	TRBD2	TGTGCCAGCAGCTTGACGGGAGGGCCGGGCACGCAGTATTTT	CASSLTGGPGTQYF
few	TRBV10-1	TRBJ2-2	.	TGCGCCAGCACCGAACAGTTCACCGGGGAGCTGTTTTTT	CASTEQFTGELFF
.	TRBV28	TRBJ2-2	.	TGTGCCAGCCGCTGGGCTTCGAGCACCGGGGAGCTGTTTTTT	CASRWASSTGELFF
many	TRBV6-6	TRBJ2-3	.	TGTGCCAGCAAACGCGAGACAGATACGCAGTATTTT	CASKRETDTQYF
.	TRBV2	TRBJ2-7	TRBD1	TGTGCCAGCAGTCAGCCGGGACAGGGTCTCTACGAGCAGTACTTC	CASSQPGQGLYEQYF
many	TRBV7-3	TRBJ2-3	.	TGTGCCAGCAGCCAAAACGGGGGAACTAGCACAGATACGCAGTATTTT	CASSQNGGTSTDTQYF
few	TRBV20-1	TRBJ2-3	.	TGCAGTGCCCCCCTGACAGGAAGCACAGATACGCAGTATTTT	CSAPLTGSTDTQYF
many	TRBV29-1	TRBJ1-1	.	TGCAGCTCACGAGGGACGGGCATGAACACTGAAGCTTTCTTT	CSSRGTGMNTEAFF
.	TRBV5-4	TRBJ1-2	.	TGTGCCAGCAGCTTAACCGGGACCCCCTATGGCTACACCTTC	CASSLTGTPYGYTF
many	TRBV7-9	TRBJ2-7	.	TGTGCCAGCAGCTCCGGACTACTATCACACGAGCAGTACTTC	CASSSGLLSHEQYF
few	TRBV24-1	TRBJ1-1	TRBD1	TGTGCCACCAGTGCCTCCAGGGGGATCACTGAAGCTTTCTTT	CATSASRGITEAFF
once	TRBV25-1	TRBJ1-1	.	TGTGCCAGCAGTGACGGACACAAAGCTTTCTTT	CASSDGHKAFF
.	TRBV28	TRBJ2-2	TRBD2	TGTGCCAGCAGTGGACTAGCGGGAGGAATGTTAAGCACCGGGGAGCTGTTTTTT	CASSGLAGGMLSTGELFF
many	TRBV12-3/TRBV12-4	TRBJ2-7	.	TGTGCCAGCAGTTTAGCGGGAGGACCCTACGAGCAGTACTTC	CASSLAGGPYEQYF
many	TRBV5-5	TRBJ1-1	.	TGTGCCAGCAGCTTGGCAGGGATTGAAGCTTTCTTT	CASSLAGIEAFF
many	TRBV3-1	TRBJ1-6	.	TGTGCCAGCAGCCCCTCCGGGGCCCATTTCGAGAATTCACCCCTCCACTTT	CASSPSGAHFENSPLHF
.	TRBV5-6	TRBJ2-7	TRBD2	TGTGCCAGCAGTCCGTGGCGGGAGACAATCTACGAGCAGTACTTC	CASSPWRETIYEQYF
many	TRBV28	TRBJ2-7	.	TGTGCCAGCAGTTCGATGTACGAGCAGTACTTC	CASSSMYEQYF
many	TRBV11-1	TRBJ2-4	.	TGTGCCAGCAGCTTAGGGTACCAGGCCGAAAACATTCAGTACTTC	CASSLGYQAENIQYF
few	TRBV29-1	TRBJ1-1	.	TGCAGCGTGGCAGCCGCCTCCTTGAACACTGAAGCTTTCTTT	CSVAAASLNTEAFF
few	TRBV5-4	TRBJ1-3	.	TGTGCCAGCAGCTTGGAAGGAAACACCATATATTTT	CASSLEGNTIYF
few	TRBV3-1	TRBJ2-2	.	TGTGCCAGCAGCCAAGTCGTTCTGGGTCCGAACACCGGGGAGCTGTTTTTT	CASSQVVLGPNTGELFF
few	TRBV5-6	TRBJ2-5	TRBD2	TGTGCCAGCAGCTCCGAAGGGAGGGGTGTAGAGACCCAGTACTTC	CASSSEGRGVETQYF
many	TRBV29-1	TRBJ1-1	.	TGCAGCGTATGGACGGTGAACACTGAAGCTTTCTTT	CSVWTVNTEAFF
few	TRBV20-1	TRBJ2-3	TRBD2	TGCAGTGCTAGGGGAGGGCTTTTTGGAGATACGCAGTATTTT	CSARGGLFGDTQYF
.	TRBV5-4	TRBJ1-1	.	TGTGCCAGCAGCCTAGGGGGGTCCCTGAACACTGAAGCTTTCTTT	CASSLGGSLNTEAFF
many	TRBV29-1	TRBJ1-2	.	TGCAGCGTTGAAGGGGAAGTCAAGGGCTACACCTTC	CSVEGEVKGYTF
.	TRBV28	TRBJ2-3	TRBD2	TGTGCCAGCAGGCCCCGAGCGGGAGCTAGCACAGATACGCAGTATTTT	CASRPRAGASTDTQYF
many	TRBV7-2	TRBJ2-1	.	TGTGCCTTGCACGAGGGGGGGTATTACAATGAGCAGTTCTTC	CALHEGGYYNEQFF
.	TRBV6-1	TRBJ1-5	.	TGTGCCAGCAGTGTTCATCAGCCCCAGCATTTT	CASSVHQPQHF
many	TRBV29-1	TRBJ2-1	.	TGCAGCGTTGAAGAAGCAGGGCGGACATACAATGAGCAGTTCTTC	CSVEEAGRTYNEQFF
many	TRBV2	TRBJ1-2	.	TGTGCCAGCGGGTCAATTTTCGGGGGGCGCAACTATGGCTACACCTTC	CASGSIFGGRNYGYTF